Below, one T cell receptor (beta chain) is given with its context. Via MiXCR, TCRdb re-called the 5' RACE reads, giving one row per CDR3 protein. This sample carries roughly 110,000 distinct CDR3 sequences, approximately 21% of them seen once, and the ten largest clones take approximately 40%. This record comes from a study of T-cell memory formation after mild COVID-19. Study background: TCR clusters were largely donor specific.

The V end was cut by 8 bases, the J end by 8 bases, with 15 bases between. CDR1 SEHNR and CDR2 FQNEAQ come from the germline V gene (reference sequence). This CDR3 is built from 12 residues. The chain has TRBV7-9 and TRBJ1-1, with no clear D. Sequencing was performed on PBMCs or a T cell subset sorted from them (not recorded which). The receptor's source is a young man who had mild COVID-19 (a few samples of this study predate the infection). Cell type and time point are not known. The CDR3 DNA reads TGTGCCAGCCACAACCCCGACGCCGAAGCTTTCTTT. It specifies CASHNPDAEAFF.